This T cell receptor (beta chain) was sequenced for a study of early T cells in non-severe SARS-CoV-2 infection (dated by TCRdb to the early 2020s). Describing the broader study: Because TCR sequencing relied on bulk RNA taken from unsorted whole blood, pairing of alpha and beta chains was not possible. Study-wide conclusions, independent of this receptor: VDJdb matching was skewed toward anti-spike CD8 responses and likely underestimated virus-specific expansions by missing private and CD4 specificities.

A case-control design nested within a healthcare worker cohort in London, UK, was used, with weekly nasopharyngeal swab PCR tests and blood sampling performed. Between 23 and 31 March 2020, the week of the UK lockdown, healthcare workers were enrolled and then followed up weekly for as long as 16 weeks. Libraries were built with 5' RACE. Sequencing was carried out with a NextSeq 500. In the TCR library protocol, unique molecular identifiers were attached to individual cDNA molecules to correct for PCR bias and sequencing error. Both TCR alpha and beta chains were sequenced, and tight co-correlation was observed between alpha and beta sequence abundances in each sample. In the paper's pipeline: Decombinator V4 was used to perform V gene, J gene and CDR3 annotation of TCR sequences. TCRs were defined as expanded if a significant change between any two time points was detected under a Poisson model with p below 0.0001. TCR abundances were normalised to the total number of TCRs sequenced in each sample and reported as counts per million. TRAV1-2 paired with TRAJ12, TRAJ20 or TRAJ33 defined MAIT TCRs, while TRAV10 paired with TRAJ18 defined iNKT TCRs. VDJdb, accessed on 1 November 2021, was searched for TCRs annotated for CMV, EBV and SARS-CoV-2, and TCRs annotated for more than one antigen were excluded. TCRdb redid the processing of the public reads, applying fastp at Q25 and MiXCR, and retained in-frame beta chains. Rows are combined by CDR3 protein, so each entry shows the most common genes and DNA. The V and J calls here are based on TCRdb, not the publication. The sample table lists about 64,000 distinct CDR3 sequences, 4.9% of them with a count of one. The ten top clones hold under 6.5% of the sample.

CDR1 and CDR2, looked up from the germline V gene, are ENHRY and SYGVKD. Measured from the cysteine to the phenylalanine, the CDR3 is 15 residues long. The retained sequence is limited to the CDR3, 45 bases, with the frame set at the first base. V is clipped by 3 bases and J by 2 bases, and the sequence between their germline boundaries is 13 bases long. This clonotype was seen ten or more times. Its antigen remains unidentified. No much larger clonotype is one base removed from it; base qualities were not supplied. Sequenced material: whole blood. The sequence joins TRBV10-3 to TRBJ1-2, with a tentative D gene TRBD1 over 6 matching bases. This TCR derives from an adult who was a healthcare worker with PCR-confirmed SARS-CoV-2 infection or an uninfected control (not recorded which). The encoded CDR3 is CAISDMDSSNYGYTF. The nucleotide sequence is TGTGCCATCAGTGATATGGACAGTTCCAACTATGGCTACACCTTC.